The 17 T cell receptor beta chains presented below share a single source sample, sequenced in a study. MiXCR, applied by TCRdb to the 5' RACE reads, yields one record per CDR3 protein. The sample records around 50,000 distinct CDR3 sequences, 28% being singletons. Sequenced sample: tumor-infiltrating memory CD4+ T cells sorted from the breast tumor. As for subset: memory CD4+ T cells, CD4+CD45RO+CD25-. The receptors were gathered from a female donor with breast cancer.

This clonotype was detected a few times. The chain uses TRBV5-1 and TRBJ2-2; D is uncertain. The CDR3 loop spans 15 amino acids. V lost 1 base and J 0 bases, leaving 7 bases between the germline ends. Germline V gene data show CDR1 as SGHRS and CDR2 as YFSETQ. The CDR3 is CASSLSGTNTGELFF. CDR3 nucleotide sequence: TGCGCCAGCAGCTTGAGTGGGACGAACACCGGGGAGCTGTTTTTT.

The chain combines TRBV12-3 or TRBV12-4 with TRBJ2-7, with TRBD2 identical over 10 bases. Unmatched junction bases numbered 7, after V lost 5 bases and J lost 3 bases. This CDR3 has 15 residues. CDR3 loop: CASSRGLAPGYEQYF. The CDR3 DNA reads TGTGCCAGCAGTCGGGGACTAGCGCCAGGCTACGAGCAGTACTTC.

The chain employs TRBV19 and TRBJ2-2; D is ambiguous. Trimming took 6 bases from V and 5 from J, leaving 7 bases between them. The germline V gene encodes CDR1 LNHDA and CDR2 SQIVND (reference sequence). The CDR3 is 12 amino acids. The CDR3 reads CASSRGTGELFF. Here the CDR3 DNA reads TGTGCCAGTAGCCGAGGAACCGGGGAGCTGTTTTTT.

This clonotype occurred a few times. The J gene is TRBJ1-2, the V gene TRBV25-1; TRBD1 aligns across 9 bases. The ends lost 4 bases at V and 7 bases at J; junction bases unmatched: 10. Germline V gives CDR1 MGHDK, CDR2 SYGVNS. The CDR3 consists of 15 residues. The CDR3 sequence is CASSGPRQGGGGYTF. The CDR3 DNA reads as TGTGCCAGCAGTGGGCCCAGACAGGGGGGAGGTGGCTACACCTTC.

This chain connects TRBV5-1 to TRBJ2-3, with 8 bases that match TRBD2. Germline V gene sequence: CDR1 SGHRS, CDR2 YFSETQ. Germline trimming cut 4 bases from V and 0 bases from J; bases unmatched to any gene: 10. The CDR3 sequence is 17 residues long. DNA for the CDR3: TGCGCCAGCAGCCGTGGAGCGGGAGCCCCTAGCACAGATACGCAGTATTTT. Its protein product is CASSRGAGAPSTDTQYF.

This clonotype has a count of ten or more. The chain recombines TRBV5-1 with TRBJ2-7, with TRBD2 identical over 7 bases. The CDR3 spans 14 residues. The trim removed 4 bases at V and 0 bases at J, leaving 4 bases unmatched. Germline values: CDR1 SGHRS, CDR2 YFSETQ. As DNA, the CDR3 is TGCGCCAGCAGCCTAGCGGAGATCTCCTACGAGCAGTACTTC. Protein sequence: CASSLAEISYEQYF.

The V call is TRBV28, the J call TRBJ2-7; D is possibly TRBD2 (7 bases). This CDR3 region has 15 residues. Germline assignment: CDR1 MDHEN and CDR2 SYDVKM. With 3 bases removed from V and 7 bases from J, the gap between germline ends came to 19 bases. The CDR3 nucleotides are TGTGCCAGCAGTTTCCTCGGGGCGGGGGCTAGAGAGCAGTACTTC. This encodes CASSFLGAGAREQYF.

This rearrangement joins TRBV7-9 to TRBJ2-7, with 10 positions matching TRBD1. The J segment lost 3 bases and the V segment lost 5 bases, leaving 4 bases of the junction unmatched. CDR1 is SEHNR and CDR2 is FQNEAQ in the germline V gene (reference sequence). CDR3 size: 14 residues. The CDR3 DNA reads as TGTGCCAGCAGCGTAGGGACAGGGGTCTACGAGCAGTACTTC. Translation gives CASSVGTGVYEQYF.

This clonotype was counted between two and nine times. The V call is TRBV30, the J call TRBJ1-5, with D uncertain. V lost 2 bases to trimming and J lost 5 bases, with 10 bases between them. Germline V gene data show CDR1 as GTSNPN and CDR2 as SVGIG (reference sequence). This CDR3 comprises 13 residues. CDR3 sequence: CAWSISGDQPQHF. The CDR3 nucleotides read TGTGCCTGGAGTATCTCAGGAGATCAGCCCCAGCATTTT.

The chain uses TRBV20-1 and TRBJ1-2; 7 positions agree with TRBD1. The germline V gene has CDR1 DFQATT and CDR2 SNEGSKA (reference sequence). This CDR3 spans 13 amino acids. The V gene end was trimmed by 5 bases and the J gene end by 6 bases; junction bases not matched to a gene: 9. The CDR3: CSAPDRARHGYTF. The CDR3 nucleotides read TGCAGTGCTCCTGACAGGGCCAGGCATGGCTACACCTTC.

This clonotype was observed at least ten times. The chain is built from TRBV20-1 and TRBJ2-3; D is ambiguous. The CDR3 totals 14 residues. V lost 3 bases and J lost 6, with 16 bases in between. Per the germline V gene, CDR1 is DFQATT and CDR2 is SNEGSKA (reference sequence). The CDR3 bases are TGCAGTGCTAGCCCCAGACATCGTCGGGATACGCAGTATTTT. The encoded protein is CSASPRHRRDTQYF.

This clonotype was seen repeatedly, ten times or more. This sequence joins TRBV7-3 and TRBJ2-1; D gene unclear. The CDR3 runs to 16 residues. V shed 0 bases and J shed 5 bases, with 14 bases lying between them. CDR1 and CDR2 from the germline V gene are SGHTA and FQGTGA. CDR3 protein: CASSLTMAVSNNEQFF. The CDR3 coding sequence is TGTGCCAGCAGCTTAACGATGGCAGTAAGTAACAATGAGCAGTTCTTC.

This clonotype was counted between two and nine times. This chain links TRBV6-6 with TRBJ1-3, with TRBD1 matching over 12 bases. This CDR3 spans 17 amino acids. Trimming removed 4 bases from V and 1 base from J; junction bases left unmatched: 5. Germline V gene data show CDR1 as MNHNY and CDR2 as SVGAGI (reference sequence). The CDR3 protein is CASSFGGQGASGNTIYF. The CDR3 DNA reads TGTGCCAGCAGTTTTGGGGGACAGGGGGCGTCTGGAAACACCATATATTTT.

This clonotype showed up just a few times. At one end, the junction sequence differs from germline, possibly due to a read error. The chain uses TRBV20-1 and TRBJ2-5, with D perhaps assigned TRBD1 or TRBD2 (5 bases each). CDR3 length: 12 residues. Germline-derived CDR1 and CDR2 are DFQATT and SNEGSKA (reference sequence). The CDR3 is CCARDLQETQYF. Written as DNA, the CDR3 is TGCTGTGCTAGGGACCTCCAAGAGACCCAGTACTTC.

In this sample, this clonotype turned up a few times. The junction shows a germline mismatch at one end, possibly a read error. V and J are TRBV20-1 and TRBJ2-1; no reliable D call. The germline CDR1 and CDR2 sequences are DFQATT and SNEGSKA (reference sequence). This CDR3 is 8 amino acids long. CDR3 protein: CSAPGGRF. CDR3 bases: TGCAGTGCTCCCGGCGGCCGGTTC.

This clonotype has a handful of counts. The CDR3 sequence is CSVTTSSTYEQYF. The CDR3 region has the DNA TGCAGCGTTACGACTAGCTCTACCTACGAGCAGTACTTC. The V and J genes are TRBV29-1 and TRBJ2-7; 7 bases are a match to TRBD2. V lost 5 bases, J lost 2 bases, and 6 bases stayed unmatched. This CDR3 has 13 residues. Germline CDR1 reads SQVTM; CDR2 reads ANQGSEA.

This clonotype has just a few counts. The V and J genes are TRBV6-5 and TRBJ1-2; 12 bases align to TRBD1. V trimming: 5 bases; J trimming: 12 bases; junction bases outside the gene matches: 16. CDR1 is MNHEY, CDR2 SVGAGI, per germline. The CDR3 is made up of 16 amino acids. The CDR3 DNA reads as TGTGCCAGCAGTGTAGACGGGACAGGGGGCGCGGTGGGCAACACCTTC. It specifies CASSVDGTGGAVGNTF.